Described below is a single T cell receptor beta chain sequence and its context. These data come from a study of T cells in Graves' hyperthyroidism and ophthalmopathy. From RNA transcripts, TCR beta CDR3 regions were amplified. TCR CDR3 underwent first-round RT-PCR with the HTBI primer set. TCRdb reanalysed the multiplex PCR reads using MiXCR and keeps one entry per CDR3 protein. The sample holds about 610,000 distinct CDR3 sequences, about 16% seen once. Diagnostic assessment was based on clinical symptoms, serum thyroxine and TRAb, thyroid ultrasound and orbital computed tomography. The PBMCs were taken from over 9.5 ml of fresh peripheral blood. What was sequenced was blood. The sequence came from a woman in her forties with Graves' ophthalmopathy.

In nucleotides, the CDR3 is TGTGCCAGTAGTATAGGTACAGGTCCCTCCTACGAGCAGTACTTC. Translation gives CASSIGTGPSYEQYF. The J gene is TRBJ2-7, the V gene TRBV19; tentatively, D is TRBD1 (5 bases). The germline V and J ends were trimmed by 1 base and 0 bases, with 10 bases remaining between them. Germline V CDR1 and CDR2: LNHDA, SQIVND (reference sequence). The CDR3 runs 15 residues.